Listed below are T cell receptor beta chains from one sample, sequenced in a study of identical twins. Using its own MiXCR run on the 5' RACE reads, TCRdb lists one record per CDR3 protein. The data hold around 490,000 distinct CDR3 sequences, with over 12% observed a single time. Another study also made use of these data, one on yellow fever vaccine responses in identical twins.

Sequenced: CD4+ T cells sorted from blood. The receptors come from a young woman in good health. Both conserved end residues are part of each CDR3.

V: TRBV6-5; J: TRBJ2-1; CDR3: CASSTTGTSGRDEQFF
V: TRBV2; J: TRBJ1-5; CDR3: CASSGQGKEPQHF
V: TRBV4-1; J: TRBJ2-3; CDR3: CASSPVTSGNTDTQYF
V: TRBV15; J: TRBJ2-4; CDR3: CATVDRHLAKNIQYF
V: TRBV12-3/TRBV12-4; J: TRBJ2-4; CDR3: CASSFGGVGSKNIQYF
V: TRBV5-1; J: TRBJ2-7; CDR3: CASSSQGAYYEQYF
V: TRBV6-1; J: TRBJ2-6; CDR3: CASSSEGSGANVLTF
V: TRBV12-3/TRBV12-4; J: TRBJ2-3; CDR3: CASSRDSGTDTQYF
V: TRBV7-2; J: TRBJ2-4; CDR3: CASSVQMGGAKNIQYF
V: TRBV10-3; J: TRBJ1-6; CDR3: CAISSGTGAQSGNSPLHF
V: TRBV10-3; J: TRBJ1-2; CDR3: CAISEGTANYGYTF
V: TRBV12-3/TRBV12-4; J: TRBJ2-2; CDR3: CASSASGGLTGELFF
V: TRBV5-1; J: TRBJ2-1; CDR3: CASSGTIISSYNEQFF
V: TRBV18; J: TRBJ1-1; CDR3: CASSLDTFSEAFF
V: TRBV7-9; J: TRBJ2-4; CDR3: CASTARDRAKGGNIQYF
V: TRBV29-1; J: TRBJ2-1; CDR3: CSVRRLGGNGNEQFF
V: TRBV12-5; J: TRBJ1-1; CDR3: CASGPNVGGITEAFF